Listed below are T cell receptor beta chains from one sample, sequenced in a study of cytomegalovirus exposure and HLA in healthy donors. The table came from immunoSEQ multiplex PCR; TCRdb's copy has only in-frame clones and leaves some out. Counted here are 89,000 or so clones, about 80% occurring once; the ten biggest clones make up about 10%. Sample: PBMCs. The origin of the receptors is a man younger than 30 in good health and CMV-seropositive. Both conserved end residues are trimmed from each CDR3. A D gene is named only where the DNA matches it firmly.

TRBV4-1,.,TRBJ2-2,ASSPIQGRTGELF
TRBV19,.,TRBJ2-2,ASSTSGELF
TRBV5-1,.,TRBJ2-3,ASSLVGFTDTQY
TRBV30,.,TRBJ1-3,AWSLGGSGNTIY
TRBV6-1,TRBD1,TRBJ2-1,AGSKGAWNEQF
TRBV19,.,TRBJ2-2,ASSGGSGELF
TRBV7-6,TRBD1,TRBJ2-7,ASSPGGRGRAEQY
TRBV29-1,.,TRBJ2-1,SGGRDTRNPEGYNEQF
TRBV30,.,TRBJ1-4,AWRGGTSEKLF
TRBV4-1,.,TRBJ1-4,ASSHRDQGNEKLF
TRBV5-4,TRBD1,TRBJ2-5,ASSGTGGRGETQY
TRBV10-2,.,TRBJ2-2,ASTPGVYTGELF
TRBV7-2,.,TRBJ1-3,ASSNPRGGGFNTIY
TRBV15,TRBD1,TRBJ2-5,ATSRGDRNLGTQY
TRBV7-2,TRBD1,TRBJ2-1,ASSLDRGPYNEQF
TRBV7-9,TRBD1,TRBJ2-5,ASSSPGQGSLAQY
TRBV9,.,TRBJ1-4,ASSVEGATNEKLF
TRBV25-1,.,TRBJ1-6,ASRDGGIRYNSPLH
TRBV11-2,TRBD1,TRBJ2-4,ASSSRGLGKNIQY
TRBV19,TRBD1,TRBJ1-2,ASRRILGGLGYGYT
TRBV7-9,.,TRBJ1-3,ASSPPVEVYSGNTIY
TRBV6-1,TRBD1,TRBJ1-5,ASSSQGVGNQPQH
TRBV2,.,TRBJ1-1,ARRVSGMNTEAF
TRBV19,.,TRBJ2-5,ASRTGGGSNQETQY
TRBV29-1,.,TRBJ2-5,SVDRLKLEETQY
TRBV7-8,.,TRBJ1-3,ASSTRLFSGNTIY
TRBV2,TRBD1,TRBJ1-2,ASKGGQGLYT
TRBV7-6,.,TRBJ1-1,ASSLRGNTEAF
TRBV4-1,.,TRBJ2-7,ASSQDYEGVYYEQY
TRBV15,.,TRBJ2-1,ATSRQGNRQF
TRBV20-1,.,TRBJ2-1,SAASNEQF